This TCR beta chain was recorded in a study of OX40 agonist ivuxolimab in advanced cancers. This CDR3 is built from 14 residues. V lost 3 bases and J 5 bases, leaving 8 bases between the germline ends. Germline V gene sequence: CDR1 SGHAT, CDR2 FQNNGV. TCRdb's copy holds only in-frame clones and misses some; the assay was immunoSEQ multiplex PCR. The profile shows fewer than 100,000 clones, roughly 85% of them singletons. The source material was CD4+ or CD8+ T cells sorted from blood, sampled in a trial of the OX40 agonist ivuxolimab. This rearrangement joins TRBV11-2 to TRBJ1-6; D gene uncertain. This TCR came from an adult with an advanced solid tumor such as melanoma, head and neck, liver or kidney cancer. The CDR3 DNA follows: TGTGCCAGCAGCTTTAGACCCCATAATTCACCCCTCCACTTT. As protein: CASSFRPHNSPLHF.